The next 23 T cell receptor beta chains were all read from a single sample in a study of beta chain features in type 1 diabetes. Study outcomes and limitations: Patients with Type 1 diabetes showed moderately but significantly shorter TCRB CDR3s in all four CD4+ subsets.

Antigens for these TCRs are unknown. Since all of the isolated RNA was reverse transcribed, expressed TCRB transcripts were what got sequenced. Assay: immunoSEQ multiplex PCR; the TCRdb copy retains only in-frame clones and omits some. The table records some 150,000 clones, approximately 10% of them present only once. The material sequenced was central memory CD4+ T cells from blood. These receptors all come from a woman aged 25 to 39 with type 1 diabetes.

This clone was picked up a small number of times. The rearrangement links TRBV7-8 to TRBJ1-5, with D perhaps matching TRBD1 (6 bases). This CDR3 is built from 15 residues. V shed 2 bases and J shed 4 bases, with 12 bases lying between them. Germline V gene sequence: CDR1 SGHVS, CDR2 FQNEAQ. The CDR3, as DNA: TGTGCCAGCAGCTTACAGGGTCAGGGGAATCAGCCCCAGCATTTT. The encoded protein is CASSLQGQGNQPQHF.

The rearrangement links TRBV5-1 to TRBJ1-1, with TRBD1 matching over 7 bases. The V gene's germline CDR1 is SGHRS and CDR2 YFSETQ. The CDR3 loop spans 15 amino acids. V gave up 1 base and J gave up 5 bases; unmatched junction bases: 8. In nucleotides, the CDR3 is TGCGCCAGCAGCTTGTTACCCCAGGGGGAGACTGAAGCTTTCTTT. This gives the protein CASSLLPQGETEAFF.

The chain joins TRBV9 to TRBJ1-2, with 7 nucleotides matching TRBD1. The CDR3 has 13 amino acids. J gave up 7 bases and V 3 bases, and 6 bases lay outside the gene matches. Germline values: CDR1 SGDLS, CDR2 YYNGEE. This CDR3 is CASSEDRLAGYTF. The CDR3 DNA follows: TGTGCCAGCAGCGAGGACAGGCTGGCTGGCTACACCTTC.

This clone was observed a handful of times. The chain couples TRBV28 to TRBJ2-7; D might be TRBD1 (6 bases). Between the trimmed V and J ends, which lost 6 bases and 7 bases, there was a span of 16 bases. Looked up from germline, CDR1 is MDHEN and CDR2 is SYDVKM. This CDR3 spans 13 amino acids. The CDR3 loop reads CASRATTGSEQYF. DNA of the CDR3: TGTGCCAGCAGGGCGACGACAGGAAGTGAGCAGTACTTC.

The chain has TRBV15 and TRBJ2-1; 7 nucleotides match TRBD2. CDR3 length equals 16 residues. The J segment lost 14 bases and the V segment lost 3 bases, leaving 19 bases of the junction unmatched. Germline V gives CDR1 LNHNV, CDR2 YYDKDF (reference sequence). The CDR3 DNA follows: TGTGCCACCAGCAGGGGGGTGGGCTGGCGGGGGTTCGGAAAGTTCTTC. It codes for CATSRGVGWRGFGKFF.

The chain is built from TRBV28 and TRBJ1-1; unclear D gene. CDR1 and CDR2 (germline): MDHEN, SYDVKM. V was trimmed by 8 bases and J by 4 bases, leaving 23 bases between them. The CDR3 is 16 amino acids. CDR3: CASPKPHAAEPTEAFF. CDR3 bases: TGTGCCAGCCCGAAACCCCACGCCGCGGAACCCACTGAAGCTTTCTTT.

This sequence joins TRBV29-1 and TRBJ2-7; 7 nucleotides align to TRBD1. V was pared by 7 bases and J by 3 bases, with 6 bases of the junction left unmatched. The CDR3 loop spans 12 amino acids. The V gene's germline CDR1 is SQVTM and CDR2 ANQGSEA. CDR3 sequence (DNA): TGCAGCGCGTCGGACAGGTTCTACGAGCAGTACTTC. As protein: CSASDRFYEQYF.

There are a few counts of this clone. The chain joins TRBV13 to TRBJ2-5; D is possibly TRBD2 (5 bases). V was shortened by 1 base and J by 2 bases, with 5 bases between the two germline ends. Per the germline V gene, CDR1 is PRHDT and CDR2 is FYEKMQ (reference sequence). This CDR3 comprises 13 residues. The CDR3 DNA is TGTGCCAGCAGCTTAGAGCGGCAAGAGACCCAGTACTTC. This translates into CASSLERQETQYF.

V is TRBV6-1 and J is TRBJ2-1; 7 nucleotides agree with TRBD1. CDR3 size: 15 residues. J was trimmed by 4 bases and V by 3 bases; bases with no gene match: 6. The germline V gene has CDR1 MNHNS and CDR2 SASEGT. This chain's CDR3 is CASSDRQGPYNEQFF. The CDR3 bases are TGTGCCAGCAGTGATAGACAGGGCCCTTACAATGAGCAGTTCTTC.

In nucleotides, the CDR3 is TGCAGCGTTGAAAGGGCAGGGCTCGATGGCTACACCTTC. Protein sequence: CSVERAGLDGYTF. The J gene is TRBJ1-2, the V gene TRBV29-1; a weak D match, TRBD1 (5 bases). The CDR3 has 13 residues. Germline values: CDR1 SQVTM, CDR2 ANQGSEA. V was pared by 2 bases and J by 6 bases, with 13 bases between.

There are a few counts of this clone. The chain carries TRBV5-1 and TRBJ2-2; no clear D gene. The CDR3 contains 15 residues. V was pared by 3 bases and J by 0 bases, with 9 bases between. CDR1 SGHRS and CDR2 YFSETQ come from the germline V gene. CDR3 residues: CASSSILPNTGELFF. CDR3 coding DNA: TGCGCCAGCAGCTCTATCCTTCCGAACACCGGGGAGCTGTTTTTT.

This clone was counted only a few times. This sequence joins TRBV29-1 and TRBJ1-5, with D maybe TRBD1 (6 bases). Germline CDR1 SQVTM, CDR2 ANQGSEA. The V gene lost 1 base and the J gene lost 2 bases, with 12 bases spanning the gap. The CDR3 runs to 15 residues. DNA of the CDR3: TGCAGCGTTGAAGTGGGGGGGGCTGGCAATCAGCCCCAGCATTTT. It specifies CSVEVGGAGNQPQHF.

The rearrangement joins TRBV7-9 to TRBJ2-3; TRBD1 matches 9 bases. V gave up 4 bases and J gave up 6 bases; unmatched junction bases: 11. Germline V lookup: CDR1 SEHNR, CDR2 FQNEAQ (reference sequence). CDR3 length: 16 residues. DNA for the CDR3: TGTGCCAGCAGCTCGCGGGACAGGGATATGTCCGATACGCAGTATTTT. It yields the protein CASSSRDRDMSDTQYF.

This clone came up a few times. The chain has TRBV5-1 and TRBJ2-5; 12 nucleotides agree with TRBD1. Germline lookup yields CDR1 SGHRS and CDR2 YFSETQ. The CDR3 sequence is 14 residues long. The V segment lost 4 bases and the J segment 5 bases; nucleotides outside the gene matches: 3. CDR3 bases: TGCGCCAGCAGCCAGGGACAGGGGGCTGAGACCCAGTACTTC. Its protein product is CASSQGQGAETQYF.

The chain combines TRBV14 with TRBJ2-5; TRBD2 might be the D (5 bases). The CDR3 runs 15 residues. The V end lost 6 bases, the J end lost 2 bases, and 16 bases lay between the germline ends. CDR1 and CDR2 (germline): SGHDN, FVKESK. This CDR3 reads CASSMGGLLQETQYF. The CDR3 DNA sequence: TGTGCCAGCAGTATGGGCGGGCTGCTTCAAGAGACCCAGTACTTC. The whole variable domain, remainder taken from reference TRBV14 and TRBJ2-5, is EAGVTQFPSHSVIEKGQTVTLRCDPISGHDNLYWYRRVMGKEIKFLLHFVKESKQDESGMPNNRFLAERTGGTYSTLKVQPAELEDSGVYFCASSMGGLLQETQYFGPGTRLLVL.

This clone occurred a few times. The CDR3 nucleotides are TGCGCCAGCAGACGCCAGGGCGGGGAAGATACGCAGTATTTT. It yields the protein CASRRQGGEDTQYF. The chain carries TRBV5-1 and TRBJ2-3, with D tentatively TRBD2 (6 bases). The V end lost 5 bases, the J end lost 5 bases, and 15 bases lay between the germline ends. CDR1 is SGHRS, CDR2 YFSETQ, per germline. CDR3 length: 14 amino acids.

V and J are TRBV6-5 and TRBJ2-5, with 7 bases fitting TRBD1. Germline assignment: CDR1 MNHEY and CDR2 SVGAGI. V dropped 6 bases and J dropped 4; count of bases not matched to a gene: 5. The CDR3 consists of 13 residues. The DNA of the CDR3 is TGTGCCAGCAGCTTACAGGGGAGAGAGACCCAGTACTTC. Translated: CASSLQGRETQYF.

Only one count was recorded for this clone. V gene TRBV18 combines with J gene TRBJ2-5, with D unclear. The CDR3 loop spans 15 amino acids. Per germline, CDR1 KGHSH and CDR2 LQKENI. With 2 bases removed from V and 5 bases from J, the gap between germline ends came to 15 bases. Written as DNA, the CDR3 is TGTGCCAGCTCACCAAGAGGCAGCTCCGGGGAGACCCAGTACTTC. Its translation is CASSPRGSSGETQYF.

This clone has only a few counts. The chain uses TRBV29-1 and TRBJ2-5; the match to TRBD1 covers 8 bases. Germline loops: CDR1 SQVTM, CDR2 ANQGSEA. The CDR3 contains 15 residues. With V trimmed by 4 bases and J by 5 bases, 12 bases remained unmatched. DNA for the CDR3: TGCAGCGTTGCTCCGGGACAGGTCGGGGTGGAGACCCAGTACTTC. Translation gives CSVAPGQVGVETQYF.

The CDR3 nucleotides are TGTGCCAGCAGTTACTCGGGCATTTCTAACTATGGCTACACCTTC. This encodes CASSYSGISNYGYTF. This chain uses TRBV6-5 with TRBJ1-2; D is ambiguous. The CDR3 is made up of 15 amino acids. V was shortened by 0 bases and J by 0 bases, with 8 bases between the two germline ends. Per germline, CDR1 MNHEY and CDR2 SVGAGI.

This clone was seen only a few times. The J gene is TRBJ2-3, the V gene TRBV29-1; D is undetermined. Germline assignment: CDR1 SQVTM and CDR2 ANQGSEA. The V end lost 7 bases, the J end lost 5 bases, and 16 bases lay between the germline ends. CDR3 length: 13 amino acids. The CDR3 DNA is TGCAGCGGCGCTAATTCTCGAGGAGATACGCAGTATTTT. Its protein is CSGANSRGDTQYF.

The V gene is TRBV30, the J gene TRBJ1-5; maybe TRBD1 (6 bases). The V and J ends lost 2 bases and 7 bases respectively, with 12 bases between them. CDR1 and CDR2 (germline): GTSNPN, SVGIG (reference sequence). CDR3 size: 13 residues. CDR3: CAWSPGEGQPQHF. The CDR3 DNA is TGTGCCTGGAGTCCAGGGGAAGGGCAGCCCCAGCATTTT.

This chain joins TRBV7-3 and TRBJ2-3; tentatively, D is TRBD2 (6 bases). Between the trimmed V and J ends, which lost 3 bases and 10 bases, there was a span of 17 bases. CDR1 and CDR2 from the germline V gene are SGHTA and FQGTGA. The CDR3 has 14 residues. The CDR3 loop is CASSFFGGEQAQYF. CDR3 bases: TGTGCCAGCAGCTTTTTCGGAGGGGAACAGGCGCAGTATTTT.